These 21 T cell receptor beta chains were sequenced from one sample in a study of blood T cell repertoires in COVID-19. Data came from immunoSEQ multiplex PCR; TCRdb stores just in-frame clones and leaves some out. Of 100,000 to 150,000 clones listed, 85% to 90% are singletons. The sequencing sample was made of peripheral blood. Every receptor here comes from a woman in her seventies with acute or convalescent COVID-19.

The chain recombines TRBV18 with TRBJ2-1; no definite D call. The CDR3 totals 15 residues. Germline V lookup: CDR1 KGHSH, CDR2 LQKENI. Trimming removed 4 bases from V and 2 bases from J, with 12 bases in between. The DNA of the CDR3 is TGTGCCAGCTCACTAATACAATTCCCCTACAATGAGCAGTTCTTC. It specifies CASSLIQFPYNEQFF.

This chain connects TRBV27 to TRBJ1-4; 8 bases align to TRBD1. The junction had 14 bases not matched to a gene; V was cut back by 7 bases and J by 7 bases. This CDR3 has 16 amino acids. From germline, CDR1 is MNHEY and CDR2 SMNVEV (reference sequence). The CDR3 DNA sequence: TGTGCCAGCACCACGGGTTCAACAGGGGGACGTGAAAAACTGTTTTTT. Protein sequence: CASTTGSTGGREKLFF.

V is TRBV9 and J is TRBJ1-2, with D perhaps matching TRBD1 (6 bases). V was cut by 4 bases and J by 6 bases, with 13 bases left in between. Germline CDR1 reads SGDLS; CDR2 reads YYNGEE. This CDR3 has 13 amino acids. Here the CDR3 DNA reads TGTGCCAGCAGCATAACATACAGGGATGGCTACACCTTC. Translated: CASSITYRDGYTF.

The chain recombines TRBV7-3 with TRBJ2-2; D is perhaps TRBD2 (7 bases). The CDR3 consists of 15 residues. V dropped 5 bases and J dropped 7 bases, with 17 bases sitting between them. Germline-derived CDR1 and CDR2 are SGHTA and FQGTGA. CDR3 protein: CASSRTGGQIGELFF. The CDR3 DNA follows: TGTGCCAGCAGCCGCACGGGGGGCCAGATCGGGGAGCTGTTTTTT.

This clone has a single count. V and J are TRBV10-3 and TRBJ1-5; D ambiguous. Trimming cost V 0 bases and J 4 bases, with 7 bases left between them. The CDR3 covers 14 residues. Looked up from germline, CDR1 is ENHRY and CDR2 is SYGVKD. The CDR3 nucleotides are TGTGCCATCAGTGAGTCACTCACGAATCAGCCCCAGCATTTT. Translation: CAISESLTNQPQHF.

The chain employs TRBV3-1 (or the pseudogene TRBV3-2) and TRBJ2-3, with 10 bases fitting TRBD2. The CDR3 is 14 residues long. CDR1 and CDR2 from the germline V gene are LGHDT and YNNKEL (reference sequence). The J segment lost 6 bases and the V segment lost 4 bases, leaving 4 bases of the junction unmatched. The CDR3 sequence: CASSLAGGHDTQYF. CDR3 bases: TGTGCCAGCAGCCTAGCGGGGGGCCACGATACGCAGTATTTT.

This chain joins TRBV18 and TRBJ2-2; D is undetermined. Germline V gives CDR1 KGHSH, CDR2 LQKENI. The CDR3 sequence is 13 residues long. V was cut by 0 bases and J by 4 bases, with 3 bases left in between. The CDR3 sequence is CASSPPSTGELFF. Written as DNA, the CDR3 is TGTGCCAGCTCACCACCCTCCACCGGGGAGCTGTTTTTT.

A few counts support this clone. The V call is TRBV5-1, the J call TRBJ1-1; D is undetermined. This CDR3 has 14 amino acids. V lost 0 bases, J lost 1 base, and 7 bases lay in between. Germline V gene sequence: CDR1 SGHRS, CDR2 YFSETQ. The CDR3 DNA is TGCGCCAGCAGCTTGGGGTCAGGGAACACTGAAGCTTTCTTT. The encoded protein is CASSLGSGNTEAFF.

This chain uses TRBV6-5 with TRBJ1-4; 7 bases are shared with TRBD1. V shed 2 bases, J shed 3 bases, and the junction held 3 bases outside the gene matches. In germline, CDR1 is MNHEY, CDR2 SVGAGI. The CDR3 extends over 15 amino acids. The CDR3 loop is CASSYGQVPNEKLFF. The CDR3 region has the DNA TGTGCCAGCAGTTACGGACAGGTCCCTAATGAAAAACTGTTTTTT.

The gene calls are TRBV6-6 and TRBJ1-2; no firm D call. Germline V gene lookup returns CDR1 MNHNY and CDR2 SVGAGI (reference sequence). The CDR3 consists of 15 residues. Between the trimmed V and J ends, which lost 0 bases and 8 bases, there was a span of 16 bases. The CDR3 coding sequence is TGTGCCAGCAGTTACTCCCGGAATGCGGGCCGCGGCTACACCTTC. Amino acids: CASSYSRNAGRGYTF.

The chain employs TRBV7-3 and TRBJ2-3; weak D call: TRBD1 (5 bases). CDR1 SGHTA and CDR2 FQGTGA come from the germline V gene. The V and J ends lost 0 bases and 2 bases respectively, with 12 bases between them. The CDR3 is 16 amino acids. The CDR3: CASSLTGLDPTDTQYF. The CDR3 DNA sequence: TGTGCCAGCAGCTTAACGGGGCTAGACCCCACAGATACGCAGTATTTT.

The chain recombines TRBV28 with TRBJ1-6; 9 bases are shared with TRBD1. This CDR3 is 15 amino acids long. CDR1 and CDR2 from the germline V gene are MDHEN and SYDVKM. V was pared by 6 bases and J by 9 bases, with 9 bases of the junction left unmatched. The CDR3 coding sequence is TGTGCCAGCAGGGACAGGGGAATGCCAGGTTCACCCCTCCACTTT. Residues: CASRDRGMPGSPLHF. The variable domain in full, completed from reference TRBV28 and TRBJ1-6, reads DVKVTQSSRYLVKRTGEKVFLECVQDMDHENMFWYRQDPGLGLRLIYFSYDVKMKEKGDIPEGYSVSREKKERFSLILESASTNQTSMYLCASRDRGMPGSPLHFGNGTRLTVT.

The chain's CDR3 is CASSVEGAVSYNEQFF. CDR3 coding DNA: TGTGCCAGCAGCGTAGAGGGGGCCGTCTCCTACAATGAGCAGTTCTTC. This chain uses TRBV9 with TRBJ2-1, with 7 bases aligning to TRBD1. The CDR3 sequence is 16 residues long. Germline V lookup: CDR1 SGDLS, CDR2 YYNGEE. V lost 0 bases, J lost 0 bases, and 3 bases stayed unmatched.

V is TRBV27 and J is TRBJ2-3, with 9 bases matching TRBD2. The CDR3 covers 16 residues. Trimming removed 4 bases from V and 9 bases from J; junction bases left unmatched: 14. Germline V gene data show CDR1 as MNHEY and CDR2 as SMNVEV (reference sequence). CDR3 sequence: CASSSRLAAYGWTQYF. As DNA, the CDR3 is TGTGCCAGCAGTTCCAGACTAGCGGCCTATGGGTGGACGCAGTATTTT.

The chain employs TRBV30 and TRBJ2-7; D is undetermined. Germline V gives CDR1 GTSNPN, CDR2 SVGIG (reference sequence). V was trimmed by 3 bases and J by 2 bases, leaving 11 bases between them. CDR3 size: 13 residues. The CDR3, as DNA: TGTGCCTGGAGCGCAGGCCATACCTACGAGCAGTACTTC. Translating it yields CAWSAGHTYEQYF.

The chain recombines TRBV7-3 with TRBJ1-1; 7 bases are a match to TRBD1. Germline CDR1 SGHTA, CDR2 FQGTGA. V dropped 3 bases and J dropped 2; count of bases not matched to a gene: 6. This CDR3 region has 15 residues. The CDR3 DNA reads TGTGCCAGCAGCTTTATCAGGGGGAACAACACTGAAGCTTTCTTT. It codes for CASSFIRGNNTEAFF.

The chain carries TRBV4-1 and TRBJ2-5; 9 nucleotides align to TRBD1. V was clipped by 0 bases and J by 4 bases; unmatched bases: 15. Germline V gives CDR1 MGHRA, CDR2 YSYEKL. The length of the CDR3 is 19 residues. The chain's CDR3 is CASSQDLGDRAFASETQYF. CDR3 nucleotide sequence: TGCGCCAGCAGCCAAGATCTGGGGGACAGGGCTTTTGCTTCAGAGACCCAGTACTTC.

The chain combines TRBV28 with TRBJ2-7, with a weak D call TRBD2 (6 bases). Germline loops: CDR1 MDHEN, CDR2 SYDVKM. V shed 6 bases and J shed 1 base, with 19 bases lying between them. The CDR3 has 16 residues. The CDR3 nucleotides read TGTGCCAGCAGCAGCCGCCGGCGGGGAAGGTCCTACGAGCAGTACTTC. It is translated as CASSSRRRGRSYEQYF.

This chain links TRBV15 with TRBJ2-1; the D is unclear. The V and J ends lost 6 bases and 8 bases respectively, with 11 bases between them. The CDR3 has 12 residues. Per the germline V gene, CDR1 is LNHNV and CDR2 is YYDKDF (reference sequence). CDR3 loop: CATRRKTHEQFF. For the CDR3, the DNA is TGTGCCACCAGGCGAAAAACCCATGAGCAGTTCTTC.

The chain links TRBV11-1 to TRBJ2-7, with TRBD1 matching 7 bases. The CDR3 runs to 14 residues. The J segment lost 6 bases and the V segment lost 0 bases, leaving 5 bases of the junction unmatched. Germline values: CDR1 SGHAT, CDR2 FQDESV (reference sequence). CDR3 in amino acids: CASSLARAGGEQYF. Written as DNA, the CDR3 is TGTGCCAGCAGCTTAGCGCGGGCAGGGGGCGAGCAGTACTTC.

This chain uses TRBV24-1 with TRBJ2-2, with 7 bases identical to TRBD1. J gave up 4 bases and V 1 base, and 11 bases lay outside the gene matches. CDR3 length equals 18 residues. Germline CDR1 KGHDR, CDR2 SFDVKD. This CDR3 is CATSDFRDRRAVTGELFF. CDR3 bases: TGTGCCACCAGTGATTTTCGGGACAGAAGGGCGGTCACCGGGGAGCTGTTTTTT.